The T cell receptor beta chain under discussion was sequenced for a study of shared clonotypes between healthy human individuals. Study-wide results and caveats: Tissues were not sampled, only blood, and their repertoires likely differ. When compared with the clonotypes that were shared by all four sorted-subset donors, the non-shared clonotypes turned out to have lower generation probabilities.

A deep-level run was used for the assay. Sequenced by immunoSEQ multiplex PCR; TCRdb stores in-frame clones only, minus some. The sample lists roughly 2.1 million clones, 90% to 95% occurring once. A remark on this clone: Antigen: not known.

Naive CD8 populations comprised CD45RO-negative cells positively selected for CCR7, excluding terminally differentiated effector memory CD45RA+ cells. Donors were healthy HIV-negative adults without recently reported acute infections or vaccinations. V was trimmed by 0 bases and J by 6 bases, leaving 12 bases between them. The length of the CDR3 is 14 residues. Germline CDR1 reads SGHDT; CDR2 reads YYEEEE. The TCR sequence derives from a man between 18 and 35 years old in good health. Some clones in this sample may be carry-over from other donors' samples. The gene calls are TRBV5-6 and TRBJ1-2, with D tentatively TRBD1 (5 bases). The sample taken for sequencing was naive CD8+ T cells from PBMCs. The CDR3 sequence: CASSLGIKGNGYTF. The CDR3 coding sequence is TGTGCCAGCAGCTTGGGTATAAAGGGGAATGGCTACACCTTC.